This TCR beta chain emerged from a study of cytotoxic CD8 clonotypes in ibrutinib-treated CLL. Trimming took 2 bases from V and 5 from J, leaving 3 bases between them. This CDR3 is built from 12 residues. In germline, CDR1 is SGHAT, CDR2 FQNNGV. As concerns this clone: Its target is unknown.

The TCR beta libraries used 2 to 2.5 micrograms of genomic DNA that came from cryopreserved PBMCs. TCRdb's copy holds only in-frame clones and misses some; the assay was immunoSEQ multiplex PCR. The sample records 10,000 to 15,000 clones, 62% being singletons. Study observations and caveats: Baseline levels of clonality went above those of age-matched healthy donors and moved with circulating CD8+ T-cell counts. Increased clonality at ibrutinib response gave way to a return toward baseline at progression.

The source of this sequence is a human donor with chronic lymphocytic leukemia. Sequences were derived from PBMCs, sampled before ibrutinib treatment. The rearrangement links TRBV11-2 to TRBJ2-2; no firm D call. DNA of the CDR3: TGTGCCAGCAGCTTAACTACCGGGGAGCTGTTTTTT. This codes for CASSLTTGELFF. Based on the CDR3 plus reference TRBV11-2 and TRBJ2-2, the full variable domain is EAGVAQSPRYKIIEKRQSVAFWCNPISGHATLYWYQQILGQGPKLLIQFQNNGVVDDSQLPKDRFSAERLKGVDSTLKIQPAKLEDSAVYLCASSLTTGELFFGEGSRLTVL.